Sequencing of this T cell receptor beta chain was carried out in a study of regulatory T cells in long-lasting Graves disease. Overall study results and limits: Newly diagnosed disease favored TRBV20-1 and TRBJ2-1 over persistent disease. The study found lower TCR diversity in persistent Graves' patients than in newly diagnosed ones.

The length of the CDR3 is 13 residues. The V gene lost 7 bases and the J gene lost 1 base, with 10 bases spanning the gap. Looked up from germline, CDR1 is MNHEY and CDR2 is SVGEGT. With respect to this clonotype: What it binds is unknown.

Time point indicated: persistent/refractory GD, antithyroid drugs over 5 years with positive TRAb. Extracted PBMC RNA gave rise to the TCR library. The collection involved drawing approximately 9 milliliters of peripheral blood into EDTA tubes. Arm-PCR of CDR3 regions and iRepertoire HTBI primers were used to build TCR beta libraries. Each CDR3 protein is one row after TCRdb ran MiXCR on the multiplex PCR reads. The data hold about 430,000 distinct CDR3 sequences, with 20% to 25% observed a single time. This receptor was taken from a female donor with Graves disease. This specimen was peripheral blood mononuclear cells (PBMCs), taken when the disease was refractory, from a patient treated with antithyroid drugs. The chain combines TRBV6-2 or TRBV6-3 with TRBJ2-5, with D possibly being TRBD1 (5 bases). The CDR3 DNA is TGTGCCAGCACCCTGACAGCCCAAGAGACCCAGTACTTC. Its protein is CASTLTAQETQYF.